This passage covers 28 T cell receptor beta chains from one sample sequenced in a study of cytomegalovirus exposure and HLA in healthy donors. The PCR had 60 Vbeta and 13 Jbeta primers. Only in-frame clones appear in the TCRdb table, and some are missing; sequencing was by immunoSEQ multiplex PCR. The profile shows approximately 200,000 clones, 70% to 80% of them singletons. Sequencing input: PBMCs. The source is a girl aged 10 to 17 in good health and CMV-seropositive.

Concerning this clone itself: An end of the junction differs from the germline gene, which may be a read error. The chain carries TRBV28 and TRBJ2-7; 12 positions match TRBD1. Germline V gene sequence: CDR1 MDHEN, CDR2 SYDVKM. This CDR3 region has 14 residues. The CDR3 DNA follows: TGTGCCAGCAGCGGGACAGGGGGCTCCCACGAGCAGTACTTC. As protein: CASSGTGGSHEQYF.

The V call is TRBV28, the J call TRBJ1-6; 9 nucleotides agree with TRBD1. The V segment lost 5 bases and the J segment 6 bases; nucleotides outside the gene matches: 8. This CDR3 has 16 residues. Germline CDR1 and CDR2: MDHEN and SYDVKM. The CDR3 sequence: CASSGDRGARNSPLHF. CDR3 bases: TGTGCCAGCAGTGGCGACAGGGGGGCCCGTAATTCACCCCTCCACTTT. Supplemented by reference TRBV28 and TRBJ1-6, the full variable domain reads DVKVTQSSRYLVKRTGEKVFLECVQDMDHENMFWYRQDPGLGLRLIYFSYDVKMKEKGDIPEGYSVSREKKERFSLILESASTNQTSMYLCASSGDRGARNSPLHFGNGTRLTVT.

The CDR3 sequence is CASSQEAGNEKLFF. CDR3 nucleotides: TGCGCCAGCAGCCAAGAGGCAGGGAATGAAAAACTGTTTTTT. The chain employs TRBV4-3 and TRBJ1-4; D may be TRBD1 (5 bases). The CDR3 is made up of 14 amino acids. Germline V gives CDR1 LGHNA, CDR2 YSLEER. Trimming cost V 0 bases and J 5 bases, with 7 bases left between them.

This chain joins TRBV5-6 and TRBJ2-5; 7 bases line up with TRBD1. The CDR3 runs to 16 residues. CDR1 is SGHDT and CDR2 is YYEEEE in the germline V gene. With 4 bases clipped from V and 3 bases from J, the junction kept 12 bases outside the gene matches. CDR3 loop: CASSAPRGWGKETQYF. CDR3 in DNA: TGTGCCAGCAGCGCCCCCAGGGGGTGGGGAAAAGAGACCCAGTACTTC.

This clone was found a few times. The chain uses TRBV18 and TRBJ1-1, with TRBD1 matching over 12 bases. Per the germline V gene, CDR1 is KGHSH and CDR2 is LQKENI. V lost 3 bases to trimming and J lost 4 bases; unmatched junction nucleotides: 6. This CDR3 region has 16 residues. The CDR3: CASSPRDRGRSTEAFF. CDR3 DNA sequence: TGTGCCAGCTCACCCCGGGACAGGGGGCGATCCACTGAAGCTTTCTTT. The full variable domain, with the rest looked up from reference TRBV18 and TRBJ1-1, is NAGVMQNPRHLVRRRGQEARLRCSPMKGHSHVYWYRQLPEEGLKFMVYLQKENIIDESGMPKERFSAEFPKEGPSILRIQQVVRGDSAAYFCASSPRDRGRSTEAFFGQGTRLTVV.

This clone was counted a few times. The chain carries TRBV4-1 and TRBJ1-3; 7 positions match TRBD1. CDR1 is MGHRA, CDR2 YSYEKL, per germline. The length of the CDR3 is 15 residues. Trimming took 3 bases from V and 2 from J; bases not matched to a gene: 4. CDR3 nucleotides: TGCGCCAGCAGCCAGACCGGGACAGCTGGAAACACCATATATTTT. Its translation is CASSQTGTAGNTIYF.

The J gene is TRBJ2-1, the V gene TRBV19; 10 bases are a match to TRBD2. The CDR3 contains 15 residues. The junction had 8 bases not matched to a gene; V was cut back by 5 bases and J by 7 bases. Germline assignment: CDR1 LNHDA and CDR2 SQIVND (reference sequence). The CDR3 coding sequence is TGTGCCAGTAGTCCTAGCGGGGGCCTCCCGAATGAGCAGTTCTTC. It is translated as CASSPSGGLPNEQFF.

Only a few counts were recorded for this clone. This chain uses TRBV4-3 with TRBJ1-1; 8 bases map to TRBD1. CDR1 and CDR2 (germline): LGHNA, YSLEER. CDR3 length: 15 amino acids. Losses at the gene ends were 1 base for V and 3 bases for J; bases not matched to a gene: 4. In DNA, the CDR3 is TGCGCCAGCAGCCAAGCTTACAGGGGGGACACTGAAGCTTTCTTT. Translation: CASSQAYRGDTEAFF.

V is TRBV7-8 and J is TRBJ2-1; TRBD2 aligns across 7 bases. J was trimmed by 3 bases and V by 1 base; bases with no gene match: 3. Germline V lookup: CDR1 SGHVS, CDR2 FQNEAQ. The CDR3 runs 15 residues. The CDR3 DNA reads as TGTGCCAGCAGCTTAGGGGCTAGCGGCTACAATGAGCAGTTCTTC. It codes for CASSLGASGYNEQFF.

In DNA form, the CDR3 reads TGTGCCAGCAGCTTAGGATCAGCGGGTACGCAGTATTTT. Protein sequence: CASSLGSAGTQYF. This rearrangement joins TRBV7-6 to TRBJ2-3; D possibly corresponds to TRBD2 (6 bases). Looked up from germline, CDR1 is SGHVS and CDR2 is FNYEAQ. Between the trimmed V and J ends, which lost 1 base and 8 bases, there was a span of 10 bases. The CDR3 is made up of 13 amino acids.

This chain uses TRBV6-5 with TRBJ2-1; D is unclear. The CDR3 has 15 amino acids. CDR1 MNHEY and CDR2 SVGAGI come from the germline V gene. The germline V and J ends were trimmed by 2 bases and 7 bases, with 15 bases remaining between them. CDR3 sequence reads: CASSYVGTVGNEQFF. CDR3 nucleotides: TGTGCCAGCAGTTACGTCGGTACAGTTGGGAATGAGCAGTTCTTC.

The chain links TRBV5-1 to TRBJ1-6, with 10 bases identical to TRBD1. V trimming: 4 bases; J trimming: 7 bases; junction bases outside the gene matches: 8. Germline V CDR1 and CDR2: SGHRS, YFSETQ. The CDR3 runs to 16 residues. The CDR3 nucleotides are TGCGCCAGCAGCCCGGGACAGGGGTTCCAAAATTCACCCCTCCACTTT. Residues: CASSPGQGFQNSPLHF.

The chain uses TRBV10-1 and TRBJ2-3; maybe TRBD2 (7 bases). The CDR3 consists of 14 residues. The germline CDR1 and CDR2 sequences are WNHNN and SYGVQD (reference sequence). Deletions cut 7 bases from V and 4 bases from J, with 15 bases between. In nucleotides, the CDR3 is TGCGCCAGCACCGAGGGGGGGCACGCAGATACGCAGTATTTT. Protein product: CASTEGGHADTQYF.

CDR3 region: CASTPDRGNGQPQHF. The CDR3, as DNA: TGTGCCAGCACCCCGGACAGGGGGAATGGTCAGCCCCAGCATTTT. V and J are TRBV7-2 and TRBJ1-5; 10 bases map to TRBD1. CDR3 length equals 15 residues. Germline CDR1 and CDR2: SGHTA and FQGNSA. With 7 bases clipped from V and 6 bases from J, the junction kept 9 bases outside the gene matches.

The chain joins TRBV9 to TRBJ2-1; TRBD1 agrees at 9 bases. Germline V lookup: CDR1 SGDLS, CDR2 YYNGEE. CDR3 length equals 14 residues. Unmatched junction bases numbered 6, after V lost 6 bases and J lost 5 bases. The CDR3 loop reads CASTQGAQDNEQFF. DNA of the CDR3: TGTGCCAGCACACAGGGGGCGCAGGACAATGAGCAGTTCTTC.

The V and J genes are TRBV21-1 and TRBJ2-4; the table calls TRBD1, which could not be checked here. TRBV21-1 is a known pseudogene. The CDR3 sequence is 16 residues long. CDR3 nucleotides: TGTGCCAGCAGCGTCGACAGGGGGGATTTAGGAAACATTCAGTACTTC. This encodes CASSVDRGDLGNIQYF.

The chain joins TRBV5-4 to TRBJ1-2; D gene unclear. The CDR3 extends over 13 amino acids. The V gene's germline CDR1 is SGHNT and CDR2 YYREEE (reference sequence). Trimming shortened V by 2 bases and J by 10 bases, and 15 bases separated the two germline ends. This CDR3 reads CASSFGPGGIYTF. In nucleotides, the CDR3 is TGTGCCAGCAGCTTCGGTCCAGGCGGGATCTACACCTTC.

This clone was counted once. This chain links TRBV19 with TRBJ2-7, with 8 positions matching TRBD1. The CDR3 covers 15 residues. With V trimmed by 3 bases and J by 2 bases, 6 bases remained unmatched. Germline V gives CDR1 LNHDA, CDR2 SQIVND (reference sequence). The CDR3 sequence is CASSIRGTGPYEQYF. In nucleotides, the CDR3 is TGTGCCAGTAGTATCCGCGGGACAGGACCCTACGAGCAGTACTTC. The full variable domain, completed using reference TRBV19 and TRBJ2-7, is DGGITQSPKYLFRKEGQNVTLSCEQNLNHDAMYWYRQDPGQGLRLIYYSQIVNDFQKGDIAEGYSVSREKKESFPLTVTSAQKNPTAFYLCASSIRGTGPYEQYFGPGTRLTVT.

The CDR3 bases are TGTGCCAGCAGCTTAGATCCGGGTGCAGCCTACGAGCAGTACTTC. Residues: CASSLDPGAAYEQYF. The chain combines TRBV11-2 with TRBJ2-7; D gene unclear. Trimming left V 0 bases short and J 2 bases short, with 11 bases between. Germline CDR1 reads SGHAT; CDR2 reads FQNNGV. This CDR3 is 15 amino acids long.

This clone was recorded a few times. The chain links TRBV4-1 to TRBJ2-1, with D perhaps TRBD1 (5 bases). The CDR3 totals 15 residues. With 4 bases removed from V and 0 bases from J, the gap between germline ends came to 10 bases. Germline V CDR1 and CDR2: MGHRA, YSYEKL. DNA for the CDR3: TGCGCCAGCAGCCCCACAGGTTACTCCTACAATGAGCAGTTCTTC. The encoded protein is CASSPTGYSYNEQFF.

The rearrangement uses TRBV6-5 and TRBJ1-1; 7 bases map to TRBD1. The V segment lost 6 bases and the J segment 1 base; nucleotides outside the gene matches: 2. This CDR3 comprises 13 residues. Germline V lookup: CDR1 MNHEY, CDR2 SVGAGI. In DNA, the CDR3 is TGTGCCAGCAGCGACAGGGAGAACACTGAAGCTTTCTTT. This translates into CASSDRENTEAFF.

The chain uses TRBV4-3 and TRBJ2-2; 9 bases align to TRBD2. The germline V gene encodes CDR1 LGHNA and CDR2 YSLEER. V gave up 0 bases and J gave up 5 bases; unmatched junction bases: 7. The CDR3 spans 17 residues. CDR3 in DNA: TGCGCCAGCAGCCAAGAGTTTAGCGGGGGAGGGACCGGGGAGCTGTTTTTT. It specifies CASSQEFSGGGTGELFF.

This chain joins TRBV9 and TRBJ2-2; D ambiguous. The CDR3 contains 14 residues. Germline loops: CDR1 SGDLS, CDR2 YYNGEE. V lost 4 bases to trimming and J lost 1 base, with 8 bases between them. The CDR3 sequence: CASSPVRNTGELFF. Written as DNA, the CDR3 is TGTGCCAGCAGCCCCGTGCGGAACACCGGGGAGCTGTTTTTT.

This clone was picked up a small number of times. This chain uses TRBV18 with TRBJ1-6; 7 bases are a match to TRBD1. CDR3 length: 14 residues. Germline CDR1 reads KGHSH; CDR2 reads LQKENI. J gave up 7 bases and V 6 bases, and 6 bases lay outside the gene matches. This chain's CDR3 is CASSLGQENSPLHF. In DNA form, the CDR3 reads TGTGCCAGCTCCCTTGGACAGGAGAATTCACCCCTCCACTTT.

This sequence joins TRBV5-1 and TRBJ1-2; 11 bases agree with TRBD1. This CDR3 is 17 amino acids long. V was pared by 0 bases and J by 1 base, with 5 bases of the junction left unmatched. The germline V gene encodes CDR1 SGHRS and CDR2 YFSETQ. The CDR3 DNA is TGCGCCAGCAGCTTGGGGGACAGGGGGGTTGATAACTATGGCTACACCTTC. It encodes CASSLGDRGVDNYGYTF.

This clone was counted a single time. This chain joins TRBV6-6 and TRBJ2-7; 9 bases align to TRBD1. The CDR3 covers 15 residues. The germline V gene encodes CDR1 MNHNY and CDR2 SVGAGI (reference sequence). V dropped 3 bases and J dropped 3; count of bases not matched to a gene: 6. In DNA form, the CDR3 reads TGTGCCAGCAGTTATCGACAGGGGGTGATCTACGAGCAGTACTTC. Its translation is CASSYRQGVIYEQYF.

The rearrangement links TRBV6-4 to TRBJ2-2; 7 positions agree with TRBD1. This CDR3 region has 16 residues. Unmatched junction bases numbered 10, after V lost 6 bases and J lost 3 bases. Germline CDR1 is MRHNA and CDR2 is SNTAGT. Here the CDR3 DNA reads TGTGCCAGCAGCCGCCTAGGGGGCATCGACACCGGGGAGCTGTTTTTT. Translation gives CASSRLGGIDTGELFF.

V and J are TRBV5-4 and TRBJ2-7; tentative D call: TRBD2 (5 bases). This CDR3 is built from 14 residues. CDR1 and CDR2 from the germline V gene are SGHNT and YYREEE (reference sequence). Trimming left V 0 bases short and J 5 bases short, with 12 bases between. The CDR3 coding sequence is TGTGCCAGCAGCTTGGGAGGTTACGGGGACGAGCAGTACTTC. It yields the protein CASSLGGYGDEQYF. The full variable domain, in which reference TRBV5-4 and TRBJ2-7 provide the parts outside the CDR3, is ETGVTQSPTHLIKTRGQQVTLRCSSQSGHNTVSWYQQALGQGPQFIFQYYREEENGRGNFPPRFSGLQFPNYSSELNVNALELDDSALYLCASSLGGYGDEQYFGPGTRLTVT.